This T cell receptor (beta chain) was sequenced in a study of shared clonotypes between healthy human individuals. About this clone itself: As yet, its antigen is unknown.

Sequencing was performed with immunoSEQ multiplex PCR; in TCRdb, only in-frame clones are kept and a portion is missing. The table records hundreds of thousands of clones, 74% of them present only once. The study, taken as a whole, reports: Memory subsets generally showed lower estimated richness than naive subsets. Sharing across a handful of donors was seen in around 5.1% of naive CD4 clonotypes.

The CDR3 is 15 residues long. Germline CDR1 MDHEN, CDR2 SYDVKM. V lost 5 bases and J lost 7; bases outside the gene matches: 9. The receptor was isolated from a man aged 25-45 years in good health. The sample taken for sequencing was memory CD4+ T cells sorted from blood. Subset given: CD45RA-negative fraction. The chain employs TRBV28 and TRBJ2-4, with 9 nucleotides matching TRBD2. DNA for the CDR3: TGTGCCAGCAGTGGCGGCTGGACTAGCGTTAACATTCAGTACTTC. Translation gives CASSGGWTSVNIQYF.